The T cell receptor (beta chain) under discussion was sequenced for a study of cytomegalovirus exposure and HLA in healthy donors. Study results and limitations: Reports showed the classifier diagnosing cytomegalovirus status with high specificity and sensitivity. Overall, under 200 TCR beta chains were annotated as cytomegalovirus-associated. Most subjects had HLA-A and HLA-B alleles reportedly predicted accurately by TCR beta sequences.

On this clone itself: The antigen is undetermined.

Amplification used 60 Vbeta primers and 13 Jbeta primers. Original methodology: In a later analysis, some 80 million unique TCR beta chains included roughly 11 million shared by two or more donors. Sequencing used immunoSEQ multiplex PCR; TCRdb keeps in-frame clones, though not all of them. V and J calls and clone size are those listed in that table; D and trimming were worked out from the DNA. The data hold approximately 210,000 clones, with around 80% observed a single time. Unmatched junction bases numbered 4, after V lost 4 bases and J lost 5 bases. The CDR3 consists of 13 residues. Germline assignment: CDR1 MNHEY and CDR2 SVGAGI.

Input material: PBMCs. This TCR came from a man in his forties in good health and CMV-seropositive. The chain carries TRBV6-5 and TRBJ2-5, with 7 bases matching TRBD1. The CDR3 reads CASSSDREETQYF. In DNA form, the CDR3 reads TGTGCCAGCAGTTCCGACAGGGAGGAGACCCAGTACTTC.